One sample yielded the 27 T cell receptor beta chains listed below, sequenced in a study of shared clonotypes between healthy human individuals. This table comes from immunoSEQ multiplex PCR, and its TCRdb copy is limited to in-frame clones, with some not included. The table has millions of clones, more than 85% seen once. Naive-designated CD8 cells lacked CD45RO, were positively enriched for CCR7, and omitted terminally differentiated effector memory CD45RA+ cells. Sample: naive CD8+ T cells from PBMCs. All receptors come from a man aged 18 to 35 in good health. Some clones in this sample may be carry-over from other donors' samples.

This clone was detected a few times. The rearrangement joins TRBV9 to TRBJ2-2; tentatively, D is TRBD2 (6 bases). The CDR3 extends over 15 amino acids. V lost 5 bases and J 1 base, leaving 12 bases between the germline ends. Germline CDR1 and CDR2: SGDLS and YYNGEE. The CDR3 nucleotides are TGTGCCAGCAGGCAGGGCGGGAAGAACACCGGGGAGCTGTTTTTT. Translation: CASRQGGKNTGELFF.

The chain carries TRBV27 and TRBJ2-2; 14 bases agree with TRBD2. The V segment lost 4 bases and the J segment 6 bases; nucleotides outside the gene matches: 10. The germline gives CDR1 MNHEY, CDR2 SMNVEV (reference sequence). The CDR3 is 18 residues long. The chain's CDR3 is CASSSGLAGAIRAGELFF. For the CDR3, the DNA is TGTGCCAGCAGTTCGGGACTAGCGGGAGCGATCAGGGCCGGGGAGCTGTTTTTT.

The chain joins TRBV19 to TRBJ2-5; 10 nucleotides line up with TRBD2. Germline-derived CDR1 and CDR2 are LNHDA and SQIVND (reference sequence). This CDR3 comprises 16 residues. The V and J ends lost 5 bases and 5 bases, in that order; junction bases with no gene match: 11. The CDR3 DNA reads TGTGCCAGTAGTGAGGGGTGGGCTAGCGGGAGTGAGACCCAGTACTTC. Its protein is CASSEGWASGSETQYF.

The rearrangement links TRBV30 to TRBJ1-2; D is ambiguous. The germline V gene encodes CDR1 GTSNPN and CDR2 SVGIG (reference sequence). V was cut by 3 bases and J by 0 bases, with 8 bases left in between. The CDR3 runs to 13 residues. The CDR3 here is CAWSWAANYGYTF. The CDR3 DNA follows: TGTGCCTGGAGCTGGGCAGCTAACTATGGCTACACCTTC.

The count of this clone is one. The J gene is TRBJ2-7, the V gene TRBV7-9, with D maybe TRBD1 (6 bases). Trimming pared 1 base from V and 5 bases from J, leaving 15 bases between. Looked up from germline, CDR1 is SEHNR and CDR2 is FQNEAQ (reference sequence). The CDR3 runs to 15 residues. The CDR3 bases are TGTGCCAGCAGCTTAGAACACAGGGTAATCGACGAGCAGTACTTC. As protein: CASSLEHRVIDEQYF.

This clone appeared a few times. A much larger clone lies a single base off, so this may be a read error. This sample also contains other DNA sequences that code for the same CDR3. The chain joins TRBV7-9 to TRBJ1-5; the D is unclear. Deletions cut 2 bases from V and 6 bases from J, with 5 bases between. The CDR3 covers 12 residues. Germline assignment: CDR1 SEHNR and CDR2 FQNEAQ (reference sequence). The CDR3 spells CASSLMGQPQHF. The CDR3 nucleotides are TGTGCCAGCAGCTTAATGGGTCAGCCCCAGCATTTT.

The chain joins TRBV10-1 to TRBJ2-5, with D unresolved. The J call may be in error: the DNA end matches TRBJ2-7 better. Germline values: CDR1 WNHNN, CDR2 SYGVQD (reference sequence). The CDR3 length is 10 residues. The CDR3 here is CASSEHEQYF. The CDR3 nucleotides read TGCGCCAGCAGTGAACACGAGCAGTACTTC.

The genes are TRBV2 and TRBJ2-7, with a possible D match to TRBD2 (6 bases). This CDR3 has 14 residues. Trimming removed 3 bases at V and 5 bases at J, with 14 bases between. CDR1 and CDR2 from the germline V gene are SNHLY and FYNNEI. CDR3 in DNA: TGTGCCAGCAGTGATTCGGGAGAGTTTCACGAGCAGTACTTC. It codes for CASSDSGEFHEQYF.

The chain carries TRBV10-3 and TRBJ2-1; TRBD2 matches at 12 bases. The CDR3 is 16 residues long. The J segment lost 8 bases and the V segment lost 7 bases, leaving 12 bases of the junction unmatched. Germline CDR1 is ENHRY and CDR2 is SYGVKD. CDR3 nucleotides: TGTGCCATCACCCCTGAGGCTAGCGGGAGGGTCCATGAGCAGTTCTTC. The encoded protein is CAITPEASGRVHEQFF.

V and J are TRBV9 and TRBJ2-1; either TRBD1 or TRBD2 may supply D (5 bases each). With 4 bases removed from V and 2 bases from J, the gap between germline ends came to 19 bases. CDR1 is SGDLS and CDR2 is YYNGEE in the germline V gene. This CDR3 is 17 amino acids long. This CDR3 is CASSFQPFVGAYNEQFF. The CDR3 nucleotides read TGTGCCAGCAGCTTCCAGCCTTTTGTGGGGGCCTACAATGAGCAGTTCTTC.

This chain connects TRBV5-1 to TRBJ2-7; TRBD1 agrees at 9 bases. The germline gives CDR1 SGHRS, CDR2 YFSETQ. The CDR3 sequence is 20 residues long. V was pared by 0 bases and J by 2 bases, with 18 bases of the junction left unmatched. The CDR3 nucleotides are TGCGCCAGCAGCTTGGGTAGGATCTCGGACAGGGGAAACACCCCCTACGAGCAGTACTTC. This gives the protein CASSLGRISDRGNTPYEQYF.

The chain couples TRBV18 to TRBJ2-7, with D hard to call. The length of the CDR3 is 14 residues. V was pared by 2 bases and J by 2 bases, with 10 bases between. The germline V gene has CDR1 KGHSH and CDR2 LQKENI. CDR3: CASSPRAEPYEQYF. In DNA form, the CDR3 reads TGTGCCAGCTCACCAAGGGCGGAACCCTACGAGCAGTACTTC.

The J gene is TRBJ1-1, the V gene TRBV29-1; TRBD1 is a possible D gene (5 bases). The V and J ends lost 5 bases and 0 bases respectively, with 10 bases between them. Germline V gene data show CDR1 as SQVTM and CDR2 as ANQGSEA. This CDR3 comprises 13 residues. The CDR3 protein is CSVKTTVNTEAFF. The DNA for the CDR3 is TGCAGCGTTAAGACGACAGTGAACACTGAAGCTTTCTTT.

In DNA, the CDR3 is TGTGCCAGCAGTTTATCCCCTTCGGGCAGTTTCTACGAGCAGTACTTC. Its translation is CASSLSPSGSFYEQYF. The chain recombines TRBV27 with TRBJ2-7; D is undetermined. In germline, CDR1 is MNHEY, CDR2 SMNVEV (reference sequence). This CDR3 is built from 16 residues. V lost 0 bases to trimming and J lost 3 bases, with 15 bases between them.

This chain uses TRBV27 with TRBJ2-2, with 9 bases identical to TRBD1. CDR1 MNHEY and CDR2 SMNVEV come from the germline V gene (reference sequence). J gave up 6 bases and V 8 bases, and 28 bases lay outside the gene matches. The CDR3 extends over 21 amino acids. The CDR3 coding sequence is TGTGCCAGCCTACTAAGTATTAGGACAGGGGTAAAGGGCCCCAACGCCGGGGAGCTGTTTTTT. Residues: CASLLSIRTGVKGPNAGELFF.

This chain connects TRBV6-6 to TRBJ1-5, with a tentative D call TRBD1 (5 bases). This CDR3 region has 15 residues. In germline, CDR1 is MNHNY, CDR2 SVGAGI (reference sequence). The germline V and J ends were trimmed by 4 bases and 2 bases, with 12 bases remaining between them. The CDR3 region is CASSWGMEGNQPQHF. The CDR3 DNA reads as TGTGCCAGCAGTTGGGGGATGGAGGGCAATCAGCCCCAGCATTTT.

The chain couples TRBV7-8 to TRBJ2-1, with a tentative D call TRBD1 (5 bases). The ends were cut back, 8 bases at V and 9 bases at J, with 23 bases in the middle. The length of the CDR3 is 15 residues. CDR1 and CDR2 from the germline V gene are SGHVS and FQNEAQ. CDR3 DNA: TGTGCCAGCGGTTGGGATAGGCAGGGAATTACTGAGCAGTTCTTC. Translation gives CASGWDRQGITEQFF. The variable domain in full, with the rest retrieved from reference TRBV7-8 and TRBJ2-1, is GAGVSQSPRYKVAKRGQDVALRCDPISGHVSLFWYQQALGQGPEFLTYFQNEAQLDKSGLPSDRFFAERPEGSVSTLKIQRTQQEDSAVYLCASGWDRQGITEQFFGPGTRLTVL.

The chain is built from TRBV4-1 and TRBJ2-7; 7 bases map to TRBD2. Germline CDR1 and CDR2: MGHRA and YSYEKL. This CDR3 has 16 residues. Trimming removed 3 bases from V and 2 bases from J; junction bases left unmatched: 10. CDR3 in amino acids: CASSHTGGSLTYEQYF. CDR3 bases: TGCGCCAGCAGCCATACGGGAGGTTCCCTCACCTACGAGCAGTACTTC.

The CDR3 spells CASSLDGNTDTQYF. The CDR3 nucleotides are TGTGCCAGCAGTTTAGACGGTAACACAGATACGCAGTATTTT. The gene calls are TRBV28 and TRBJ2-3; D gene uncertain. Germline loops: CDR1 MDHEN, CDR2 SYDVKM. This CDR3 has 14 amino acids. V shed 2 bases and J shed 2 bases, with 8 bases lying between them.

V gene TRBV6-1 combines with J gene TRBJ1-3; D unresolved. Germline lookup yields CDR1 MNHNS and CDR2 SASEGT. The CDR3 loop spans 14 amino acids. V lost 1 base and J lost 1, with 5 bases in between. This CDR3 is CASSEVSSGNTIYF. CDR3 sequence (DNA): TGTGCCAGCAGTGAAGTGAGTTCTGGAAACACCATATATTTT.

Worth noting for this clone: Other DNA sequences within the sample encode an identical CDR3. This sequence joins TRBV9 and TRBJ2-7; TRBD1 matches at 8 bases. CDR1 is SGDLS, CDR2 YYNGEE, per germline. This CDR3 has 15 amino acids. The V gene end was trimmed by 0 bases and the J gene end by 1 base; junction bases not matched to a gene: 3. The CDR3 DNA reads TGTGCCAGCAGCGTAGGAGACAGGGGATCCTACGAGCAGTACTTC. Translating gives CASSVGDRGSYEQYF.

This chain connects TRBV7-8 to TRBJ2-4; a possible D gene is TRBD2 (5 bases). Trimming cost V 4 bases and J 6 bases, with 19 bases left between them. The CDR3 spans 16 residues. Germline V gene lookup returns CDR1 SGHVS and CDR2 FQNEAQ. The CDR3 sequence is CASSSPEGSSGNIQYF. CDR3 nucleotides: TGTGCCAGCAGCTCCCCGGAAGGGAGCTCGGGAAACATTCAGTACTTC.

The V gene is TRBV4-1, the J gene TRBJ2-3, with D unresolved. Trimming removed 1 base at V and 2 bases at J, with 10 bases between. The germline V gene encodes CDR1 MGHRA and CDR2 YSYEKL. The CDR3 runs to 15 residues. The DNA for the CDR3 is TGCGCCAGCAGCCAAGGACTGCACACCACAGATACGCAGTATTTT. It encodes CASSQGLHTTDTQYF.

V usage is TRBV19 and J usage is TRBJ1-5; D call uncertain. The germline gives CDR1 LNHDA, CDR2 SQIVND (reference sequence). The CDR3 has 16 amino acids. Trimming pared 1 base from V and 1 base from J, leaving 11 bases between. CDR3 residues: CASSIALRVSNQPQHF. The CDR3 DNA is TGTGCCAGTAGTATAGCTCTGAGGGTCAGCAATCAGCCCCAGCATTTT.

Note on this clone: Additional DNA sequences in this sample encode the identical CDR3. The V gene is TRBV27, the J gene TRBJ1-1; no firm D call. V was shortened by 4 bases and J by 1 base, with 7 bases between the two germline ends. The CDR3 has 13 amino acids. Per germline, CDR1 MNHEY and CDR2 SMNVEV (reference sequence). DNA of the CDR3: TGTGCCAGCAGTTGGGCAGGGAACACTGAAGCTTTCTTT. It specifies CASSWAGNTEAFF.

This chain connects TRBV7-2 to TRBJ2-5, with D possibly matching TRBD2 (6 bases). The CDR3 contains 17 residues. Trimming took 3 bases from V and 5 from J, leaving 22 bases between them. Germline V gene data show CDR1 as SGHTA and CDR2 as FQGNSA. The CDR3 DNA follows: TGTGCCAGCAGCTTCGTGGGAGGAGCTCCCCGGGTGGAGACCCAGTACTTC. The encoded protein is CASSFVGGAPRVETQYF. The full variable domain, in which reference TRBV7-2 and TRBJ2-5 provide the parts outside the CDR3, is GAGVSQSPSNKVTEKGKDVELRCDPISGHTALYWYRQSLGQGLEFLIYFQGNSAPDKSGLPSDRFSAERTGGSVSTLTIQRTQQEDSAVYLCASSFVGGAPRVETQYFGPGTRLLVL.

The chain combines TRBV19 with TRBJ2-5; D unclear. Trimming left V 5 bases short and J 4 bases short, with 11 bases between. Germline CDR1 is LNHDA and CDR2 is SQIVND (reference sequence). The CDR3 has 13 residues. The CDR3 sequence is CASSRFSGETQYF. For the CDR3, the DNA is TGTGCCAGTAGTCGGTTCTCTGGAGAGACCCAGTACTTC.